These 26 T cell receptor beta chains came from one sample sequenced in a study of T cell responses to AZD1222 COVID-19 vaccine. TCRdb's copy holds only in-frame clones and misses some; the assay was immunoSEQ multiplex PCR. The table records around 100,000 clones, around 90% of them present only once. This specimen consisted of peripheral blood, obtained 28 days after the second AZD1222 dose. The source is an adult who received the AZD1222 COVID-19 vaccine.

The J gene is TRBJ2-1, the V gene TRBV28; 14 bases are shared with TRBD2. Looked up from germline, CDR1 is MDHEN and CDR2 is SYDVKM. V shed 5 bases and J 2 bases; nucleotides not matched to a gene: 11. The CDR3 is made up of 19 amino acids. The CDR3: CASSALLPGLAGAYNEQFF. DNA for the CDR3: TGTGCCAGCAGTGCCCTCCTACCGGGACTAGCGGGAGCCTACAATGAGCAGTTCTTC.

This clone was seen many times. This chain's CDR3 is CATSDLTSGRSDEQFF. CDR3 nucleotide sequence: TGTGCCACCAGTGATCTAACTAGCGGGAGGTCGGATGAGCAGTTCTTC. The V gene is TRBV24-1, the J gene TRBJ2-1; TRBD2 matches 12 bases. The CDR3 totals 16 residues. V was pared by 3 bases and J by 8 bases, with 7 bases of the junction left unmatched. Germline V lookup: CDR1 KGHDR, CDR2 SFDVKD.

The chain carries TRBV20-1 and TRBJ1-1; no clear D gene. This CDR3 contains 14 residues. V was shortened by 3 bases and J by 4 bases, with 15 bases between the two germline ends. The germline V gene has CDR1 DFQATT and CDR2 SNEGSKA (reference sequence). CDR3 amino acids: CSASISVVSTEAFF. CDR3 coding DNA: TGCAGTGCTAGTATTTCGGTCGTGAGCACTGAAGCTTTCTTT.

The V gene is TRBV7-2, the J gene TRBJ1-2, with a tentative D call TRBD1 (5 bases). The CDR3 sequence is 14 residues long. Between the trimmed V and J ends, which lost 5 bases and 6 bases, there was a span of 16 bases. The germline gives CDR1 SGHTA, CDR2 FQGNSA. CDR3 sequence reads: CASSEFQGDDGYTF. CDR3 nucleotide sequence: TGTGCCAGCAGCGAGTTTCAGGGTGACGATGGCTACACCTTC.

This clone was counted once. Other DNA sequences in the sample encode the same CDR3. The chain joins TRBV7-2 to TRBJ1-1; 9 positions match TRBD1. Germline CDR1 reads SGHTA; CDR2 reads FQGNSA. This CDR3 region has 14 residues. V shed 6 bases, J shed 1 base, and the junction held 3 bases outside the gene matches. In nucleotides, the CDR3 is TGTGCCAGCAGTCTGGGACAGGGGAACACTGAAGCTTTCTTT. It codes for CASSLGQGNTEAFF.

This chain uses TRBV7-2 with TRBJ2-7, with TRBD1 identical over 8 bases. The V gene end was trimmed by 4 bases and the J gene end by 3 bases; junction bases not matched to a gene: 11. The germline CDR1 and CDR2 sequences are SGHTA and FQGNSA. The CDR3 runs to 16 residues. The DNA for the CDR3 is TGTGCCAGCAGCTCAGACAGGGGCCTAAAGGGCTACGAGCAGTACTTC. Amino acid sequence: CASSSDRGLKGYEQYF.

J is TRBJ2-7 and V is TRBV21-1. TRBV21-1 is labeled a pseudogene. CDR3 length: 16 residues. The CDR3 DNA reads as TGTGCCAGCAGCAAAAATAGGCAGGCGGTCTCCTACGAGCAGTACTTC. Translated, it gives CASSKNRQAVSYEQYF.

The V and J genes are TRBV5-3 and TRBJ2-1; 9 bases agree with TRBD1. TRBV5-3 is reported as an ORF; its role is uncertain. The CDR3 is 16 residues long. Trimming removed 4 bases from V and 8 bases from J; junction bases left unmatched: 13. Here the CDR3 reads CARSPVGGQGGDEQFF. In DNA form, the CDR3 reads TGTGCCAGAAGCCCTGTCGGGGGACAGGGAGGCGATGAGCAGTTCTTC.

V is TRBV19 and J is TRBJ1-2; D might be TRBD1 (6 bases). The CDR3 totals 12 residues. The germline V gene encodes CDR1 LNHDA and CDR2 SQIVND (reference sequence). V lost 5 bases to trimming and J lost 4 bases, with 8 bases between them. In DNA, the CDR3 is TGTGCCAGTAGTTTGACAGGCTATGGCTACACCTTC. Its protein is CASSLTGYGYTF.

This clone appeared once. This chain links TRBV6-2 or TRBV6-3 with TRBJ2-7; D uncertain. Trimming removed 2 bases from V and 2 bases from J, with 19 bases in between. Germline-derived CDR1 and CDR2 are MNHEY and SVGEGT. CDR3 length equals 17 residues. CDR3 residues: CASSYRTETIPTYEQYF. The CDR3 DNA follows: TGTGCCAGCAGTTACAGAACAGAAACAATACCGACCTACGAGCAGTACTTC.

The CDR3 nucleotides read TGTGCCAGCTCACCGGACTATGGCTACACCTTC. Translation: CASSPDYGYTF. The chain combines TRBV18 with TRBJ1-2; D not resolved. Per the germline V gene, CDR1 is KGHSH and CDR2 is LQKENI. The CDR3 length is 11 residues. Trimming shortened V by 3 bases and J by 3 bases, and 2 bases separated the two germline ends.

This clone came up once. The rearrangement uses TRBV5-5 and TRBJ1-1; D is undetermined. This CDR3 comprises 16 residues. Germline V lookup: CDR1 SGHKS, CDR2 YYEKEE (reference sequence). Between the trimmed V and J ends, which lost 4 bases and 2 bases, there was a span of 18 bases. The CDR3 coding sequence is TGTGCCAGCAGCGCGTTCCCTCGTGGGAAAAACACTGAAGCTTTCTTT. Amino acids: CASSAFPRGKNTEAFF.

The chain links TRBV9 to TRBJ2-3; perhaps D is TRBD1 or TRBD2 (6 bases each). Per germline, CDR1 SGDLS and CDR2 YYNGEE. The CDR3 length is 16 residues. V was cut by 2 bases and J by 2 bases, with 15 bases left in between. Here the CDR3 DNA reads TGTGCCAGCAGCGTCCCTAAGGGGGACTTCACAGATACGCAGTATTTT. This translates into CASSVPKGDFTDTQYF.

The chain joins TRBV19 to TRBJ2-2, with D tentatively TRBD2 (6 bases). This CDR3 is 15 amino acids long. Germline V gene lookup returns CDR1 LNHDA and CDR2 SQIVND (reference sequence). V lost 11 bases and J 7 bases, leaving 23 bases between the germline ends. For the CDR3, the DNA is TGTGCCTCCTACCGAAGCGGGCTGAGGGGCGGGGAGCTGTTTTTT. Translation gives CASYRSGLRGGELFF.

The gene calls are TRBV7-9 and TRBJ1-5; D call uncertain. The ends were cut back, 0 bases at V and 9 bases at J, with 9 bases in the middle. Germline V gene data show CDR1 as SEHNR and CDR2 as FQNEAQ (reference sequence). The CDR3 runs to 13 residues. CDR3: CASSLAREGPQHF. CDR3 in DNA: TGTGCCAGCAGCTTAGCCCGGGAGGGGCCCCAGCATTTT.

The J gene is TRBJ2-7, the V gene TRBV15, with a possible D match to TRBD2 (7 bases). The length of the CDR3 is 16 residues. V was clipped by 0 bases and J by 7 bases, with 19 bases between them. Per the germline V gene, CDR1 is LNHNV and CDR2 is YYDKDF (reference sequence). This chain's CDR3 is CATSREKAGGLREQYF. Here the CDR3 DNA reads TGTGCCACCAGCAGAGAAAAGGCCGGGGGGCTGAGGGAGCAGTACTTC. Based on the CDR3 plus reference TRBV15 and TRBJ2-7, the full variable domain is DAMVIQNPRYQVTQFGKPVTLSCSQTLNHNVMYWYQQKSSQAPKLLFHYYDKDFNNEADTPDNFQSRRPNTSFCFLDIRSPGLGDTAMYLCATSREKAGGLREQYFGPGTRLTVT.

The chain combines TRBV27 with TRBJ1-1; TRBD1 agrees at 10 bases. V gave up 6 bases and J gave up 5 bases; unmatched junction bases: 9. Germline V lookup: CDR1 MNHEY, CDR2 SMNVEV (reference sequence). The CDR3 loop spans 15 amino acids. The CDR3 region is CASRGQGSGFTEAFF. Here the CDR3 DNA reads TGTGCCAGCAGGGGACAGGGGAGCGGGTTTACTGAAGCTTTCTTT.

The sample holds one count of this clone. The chain couples TRBV30 to TRBJ2-1, with D unclear. CDR3 length: 12 residues. Trimming pared 3 bases from V and 3 bases from J, leaving 6 bases between. Germline values: CDR1 GTSNPN, CDR2 SVGIG (reference sequence). The CDR3 reads CAWRDRYNEQFF. CDR3 bases: TGTGCCTGGAGGGACCGCTACAATGAGCAGTTCTTC.

The chain carries TRBV18 and TRBJ2-7; 7 bases align to TRBD2. Germline-derived CDR1 and CDR2 are KGHSH and LQKENI. The CDR3 loop spans 15 amino acids. Germline trimming cut 6 bases from V and 1 base from J; bases unmatched to any gene: 9. The CDR3: CASSLLADSSYEQYF. The CDR3, as DNA: TGTGCCAGCTCCCTCCTAGCGGATTCTTCCTACGAGCAGTACTTC.

V is TRBV28 and J is TRBJ2-3; possible D gene TRBD2, 6 bases. V lost 2 bases to trimming and J lost 5 bases, with 17 bases between them. CDR1 is MDHEN, CDR2 SYDVKM, per germline. The CDR3 is 16 amino acids. The CDR3 DNA reads as TGTGCCAGCAGTTTAGGGGGGTCAGGGCCCCAAGATACGCAGTATTTT. Protein product: CASSLGGSGPQDTQYF.

There are many counts of this clone. The V gene is TRBV5-1, the J gene TRBJ1-4; D is unclear. V was clipped by 0 bases and J by 0 bases, with 9 bases between them. CDR1 and CDR2 from the germline V gene are SGHRS and YFSETQ. This CDR3 contains 16 residues. CDR3 in DNA: TGCGCCAGCAGCTTGGTGATCGGAGCAACTAATGAAAAACTGTTTTTT. Translation: CASSLVIGATNEKLFF.

The CDR3 spells CASSSLGVYSNEKLFF. CDR3 in DNA: TGTGCCAGCAGTTCATTAGGAGTTTACTCTAATGAAAAACTGTTTTTT. The rearrangement links TRBV27 to TRBJ1-4, with D unclear. The CDR3 has 16 residues. Germline V gene data show CDR1 as MNHEY and CDR2 as SMNVEV (reference sequence). Trimming removed 4 bases from V and 3 bases from J, with 15 bases in between. Complete variable domain (other parts from reference TRBV27 and TRBJ1-4): EAQVTQNPRYLITVTGKKLTVTCSQNMNHEYMSWYRQDPGLGLRQIYYSMNVEVTDKGDVPEGYKVSRKEKRNFPLILESPSPNQTSLYFCASSSLGVYSNEKLFFGSGTQLSVL.

This clone has a single count. The chain is built from TRBV2 and TRBJ2-5; D might be TRBD1 or TRBD2, each matching 5 bases. Trimming removed 7 bases at V and 5 bases at J, with 14 bases between. There are 13 residues in the CDR3. Germline values: CDR1 SNHLY, CDR2 FYNNEI. In DNA form, the CDR3 reads TGTGCCAGCAAAGGGACCGCGGCGGAGACCCAGTACTTC. This translates into CASKGTAAETQYF.

This clone was seen just once. The chain joins TRBV12-3 or TRBV12-4 to TRBJ1-1; perhaps TRBD1 as D (5 bases). The CDR3 consists of 13 residues. The V gene lost 5 bases and the J gene lost 4 bases, with 11 bases spanning the gap. The CDR3, as DNA: TGTGCCAGCAGTCAAGGGACGGGCACTGAAGCTTTCTTT. Protein: CASSQGTGTEAFF.

This chain links TRBV5-8 with TRBJ2-7, with 9 bases matching TRBD1. V shed 4 bases, J shed 4 bases, and the junction held 12 bases outside the gene matches. The CDR3 loop spans 16 amino acids. From germline, CDR1 is SGHTS and CDR2 YDEGEE. The CDR3 DNA follows: TGTGCCAGCAGCGGACCTGAGAGGGGACAGGGATACGAGCAGTACTTC. Translation: CASSGPERGQGYEQYF. Complete variable domain (other parts from reference TRBV5-8 and TRBJ2-7): EAGVTQSPTHLIKTRGQQATLRCSPISGHTSVYWYQQALGLGLQFLLWYDEGEERNRGNFPPRFSGRQFPNYSSELNVNALELEDSALYLCASSGPERGQGYEQYFGPGTRLTVT.

This chain uses TRBV5-1 with TRBJ2-1; TRBD1 is a possible D gene (6 bases). Germline CDR1 reads SGHRS; CDR2 reads YFSETQ. The CDR3 is 13 amino acids. V was clipped by 0 bases and J by 9 bases, with 10 bases between them. CDR3 nucleotides: TGCGCCAGCAGCTTGGGGGGGCCCGGTGAGCAGTTCTTC. Translation gives CASSLGGPGEQFF.